This is a list of T cell receptor beta chains from one sample in a study of neurological immune-mediated disorders. A single record per CDR3 protein comes from TCRdb applying MiXCR to the 5' RACE reads. The top ten hold 5.6% of the sample, which has 55,000 to 70,000 distinct CDR3 sequences, roughly 5% seen once. Sequences were obtained from PBMCs. All receptors come from a human donor with multiple sclerosis. The donor label of this sample is uncertain. The CDR3 runs from the conserved cysteine through the conserved F or W. D genes are given only for firm matches. Only part of the rows carry a size: once, few, many, or a class if the clone is expanded.

>-|TRBV14|TRBJ2-7|13|many
CASSQGSGGEQYF
TGTGCCAGCAGCCAAGGCTCCGGAGGCGAGCAGTACTTC
>-|TRBV5-1|TRBJ2-7|11|many
CASSLEGAQYF
TGCGCCAGCAGCTTGGAAGGGGCGCAGTACTTC
>-|TRBV7-9|TRBJ1-6|19|many
CASSDPTGTPLKYNSPLHF
TGTGCCAGCAGCGACCCGACTGGGACACCCTTAAAATATAATTCACCCCTCCACTTT
>-|TRBV5-5|TRBJ1-6|12|many
CASGRINSPLHF
TGTGCCAGCGGGCGGATTAATTCACCCCTCCACTTT
>TRBD1|TRBV5-1|TRBJ1-1|15|many
CASSIRTGGGTEAFF
TGCGCCAGCAGCATCAGGACAGGGGGAGGCACTGAAGCTTTCTTT
>-|TRBV10-3|TRBJ2-3|14|many
CAISDWAYGDTQYF
TGTGCCATCAGTGATTGGGCTTATGGAGATACGCAGTATTTT
>TRBD2|TRBV5-1|TRBJ2-1|16|many
CASSLAPSGGIDEQFF
TGCGCCAGCAGCTTGGCCCCTAGCGGGGGTATCGATGAGCAGTTCTTC
>-|TRBV5-1|TRBJ2-1|11|many
CASSWYNEQFF
TGCGCCAGCAGCTGGTACAATGAGCAGTTCTTC
>TRBD1|TRBV7-2|TRBJ1-5|15|many
CASSLYRGLNQPQHF
TGTGCCAGCAGCTTATACAGGGGGCTCAATCAGCCCCAGCATTTT
>-|TRBV2|TRBJ1-4|15|many
CASSEAGRLHEKLFF
TGTGCCAGCAGTGAAGCTGGCCGGTTACATGAAAAACTGTTTTTT
>TRBD2|TRBV20-1|TRBJ2-3|15|many
CSARDSGGALNTQYF
TGCAGTGCTAGAGATAGCGGGGGGGCCCTAAATACGCAGTATTTT
>TRBD1|TRBV7-9|TRBJ2-7|15|many
CASSTTGTGEREQYF
TGTGCCAGCAGCACCACCGGGACAGGGGAGCGAGAGCAGTACTTC
>TRBD2|TRBV7-3|TRBJ2-7|13|many
CASSRGGAYEQYF
TGTGCCAGCAGCCGCGGGGGGGCGTACGAGCAGTACTTC
>TRBD2|TRBV6-2/TRBV6-3|TRBJ2-2|16|many
CASSWASGHNTGELFF
TGTGCCAGCAGTTGGGCTAGCGGGCATAACACCGGGGAGCTGTTTTTT
>TRBD1|TRBV12-3/TRBV12-4|TRBJ1-2|15|many
CASSSGTGGGTGYTF
TGTGCCAGCAGTTCCGGGACAGGGGGAGGCACTGGCTACACCTTC
>-|TRBV7-8|TRBJ1-1|17|many
CASSLNILEVWGTEAFF
TGTGCCAGCAGCTTAAATATCCTAGAGGTATGGGGCACTGAAGCTTTCTTT
>-|TRBV7-9|TRBJ1-2|14|many
CASSSRGAGHGYTF
TGTGCCAGCAGCTCCCGAGGCGCCGGACATGGCTACACCTTC
>TRBD1|TRBV29-1|TRBJ1-5|15|many
CSVGQEPLFNQPQHF
TGCAGCGTGGGACAGGAACCTTTATTCAATCAGCCCCAGCATTTT
>-|TRBV5-1|TRBJ1-2|13|many
CASSLGRGPGYTF
TGCGCCAGCAGCTTGGGACGGGGACCTGGCTACACCTTC
>-|TRBV7-9|TRBJ1-2|13|-
CASSWDGASTYTF
TGTGCCAGCAGCTGGGACGGGGCGTCTACCTACACCTTC
>-|TRBV5-1|TRBJ2-5|14|few
CASSYGQYQETQYF
TGCGCCAGCAGTTACGGACAGTACCAAGAGACCCAGTACTTC
>-|TRBV27|TRBJ1-1|14|many
CASSLKGGNTEAFF
TGTGCCAGCAGTTTAAAGGGTGGGAACACTGAAGCTTTCTTT
>-|TRBV29-1|TRBJ2-6|17|many
CSVERGGGLSGANVLTF
TGCAGCGTTGAACGAGGGGGGGGGCTATCTGGGGCCAACGTCCTGACTTTC
>-|TRBV5-1|TRBJ1-6|16|many
CASSLRVSSYNSPLHF
TGCGCCAGCAGCTTGAGGGTCAGCTCCTATAATTCACCCCTCCACTTT
>-|TRBV5-1|TRBJ2-7|13|many
CASSSGRPWEQYF
TGCGCCAGCAGCTCCGGACGGCCCTGGGAGCAGTACTTC
>-|TRBV5-1|TRBJ2-3|15|many
CASSFTGAYTDTQYF
TGCGCCAGCAGCTTTACGGGGGCCTACACAGATACGCAGTATTTT
>-|TRBV20-1|TRBJ2-7|12|few
CSARDLGYEQYF
TGCAGTGCTAGAGATTTAGGCTACGAGCAGTACTTC
>TRBD2|TRBV20-1|TRBJ2-3|14|many
CSAPTSGGTDTQYF
TGCAGTGCCCCGACAAGCGGGGGCACAGATACGCAGTATTTT
>-|TRBV12-3/TRBV12-4|TRBJ1-5|16|many
CASSLSWGNSNQPQHF
TGTGCCAGCAGTTTATCGTGGGGCAATAGCAATCAGCCCCAGCATTTT
>TRBD2|TRBV20-1|TRBJ2-7|15|many
CSASPGGGIPHEQYF
TGCAGTGCTAGTCCCGGCGGGGGGATCCCCCACGAGCAGTACTTC
>-|TRBV5-1|TRBJ1-2|14|many
CASSALQGEGGYTF
TGCGCCAGCAGCGCCCTACAGGGAGAAGGCGGCTACACCTTC
>-|TRBV5-1|TRBJ2-7|14|many
CASSLALRGYEQYF
TGCGCCAGCAGCTTGGCCTTGAGGGGATACGAGCAGTACTTC
>TRBD1|TRBV5-1|TRBJ1-1|17|many
CASSLSGQGAVYTEAFF
TGCGCCAGCAGCTTGTCGGGACAGGGGGCGGTATACACTGAAGCTTTCTTT
>TRBD1|TRBV25-1|TRBJ1-1|13|many
CASSADRVVSAFF
TGTGCCAGCAGTGCGGACAGGGTAGTCTCCGCTTTCTTT
>-|TRBV28|TRBJ2-7|14|many
CASSFHSVTYEQYF
TGTGCCAGCAGTTTTCATTCGGTCACCTACGAGCAGTACTTC
>-|TRBV2|TRBJ2-3|16|many
CASSEILRAGPDTQYF
TGTGCCAGCAGTGAAATTCTTCGAGCTGGCCCAGATACGCAGTATTTT
>-|TRBV9|TRBJ2-5|14|many
CASSLGLSKETQYF
TGTGCCAGCAGCTTGGGACTGTCGAAAGAGACCCAGTACTTC
>TRBD2|TRBV20-1|TRBJ2-1|14|many
CSARDTGGKNEQFF
TGCAGTGCTAGAGATACGGGAGGGAAGAATGAGCAGTTCTTC
>-|TRBV5-1|TRBJ1-1|11|many
CASTSDTEAFF
TGCGCCAGTACCTCTGACACTGAAGCTTTCTTT
>-|TRBV27|TRBJ2-7|14|many
CASSLYPGPYEQYF
TGTGCCAGCAGTTTATACCCGGGGCCCTACGAGCAGTACTTC
>-|TRBV20-1|TRBJ2-1|13|many
CSASRRTYNEQFF
TGCAGTGCTAGCCGACGGACCTACAATGAGCAGTTCTTC
>-|TRBV9|TRBJ2-2|18|many
CASSVEGSAFGNTGELFF
TGTGCCAGCAGCGTAGAGGGTAGCGCATTCGGAAACACCGGGGAGCTGTTTTTT
>TRBD2|TRBV5-1|TRBJ2-2|17|many
CASSTWTSGGGTGELFF
TGCGCCAGCAGTACATGGACTAGCGGGGGCGGCACCGGGGAGCTGTTTTTT
>-|TRBV20-1|TRBJ1-1|14|many
CSARYKGSWTEAFF
TGCAGTGCTAGATATAAGGGTAGTTGGACTGAAGCTTTCTTT
>-|TRBV9|TRBJ1-1|13|many
CASSVELNTEAFF
TGTGCCAGCAGCGTAGAATTGAACACTGAAGCTTTCTTT
>-|TRBV7-6|TRBJ1-6|18|many
CASSLEAPGGLGNSPLHF
TGTGCCAGCAGCCTAGAGGCCCCAGGTGGGCTAGGGAATTCACCCCTCCACTTT
>-|TRBV29-1|TRBJ1-1|13|many
CSVVVQAEGEAFF
TGCAGCGTTGTTGTCCAGGCTGAGGGTGAAGCTTTCTTT
>-|TRBV20-1|TRBJ1-2|12|many
CSAPDSNYGYTF
TGCAGTGCTCCGGACTCTAACTATGGCTACACCTTC